This T cell receptor (beta chain) is from a study of cytomegalovirus exposure and HLA in healthy donors. Study outcomes and limitations: The study put 160 or so TCR beta chains on its list as cytomegalovirus-associated.

The CDR3 consists of 16 residues. CDR1 is SGHTA, CDR2 FQGNSA, per germline. Trimming left V 2 bases short and J 5 bases short, with 17 bases between. TCRdb's copy holds only in-frame clones and misses some; the assay was immunoSEQ multiplex PCR. The table includes 150,000 to 200,000 clones, around four fifths detected once. This clone came up once. Its matching antigen is unknown. The TCR sequence derives from a man aged 25-45 years in good health and CMV-seropositive. This chain connects TRBV7-2 to TRBJ2-3; D is possibly TRBD1 (5 bases). The sequenced sample consisted of PBMCs. Here the CDR3 reads CASSLSWGRGRDTQYF. The CDR3 DNA reads as TGTGCCAGCAGCTTATCGTGGGGAAGGGGTAGAGATACGCAGTATTTT.